This entry concerns a single TCR beta chain. Its antigen is still unknown. The ends lost 5 bases at V and 4 bases at J; junction bases unmatched: 4. Germline-derived CDR1 and CDR2 are SGHAT and FQNNGV. This CDR3 comprises 13 residues. Data came from immunoSEQ multiplex PCR; TCRdb stores just in-frame clones and leaves some out. Of approximately 400,000 clones listed, roughly nine tenths are singletons. This sample was taken from a study of Ad26.COV2.S vaccination and SARS-CoV-2 variants. General study results and limits: Spike-specific responses of CD8+ and CD4+ T cells were reported to display substantial breadth after vaccination.

The chain is built from TRBV11-2 and TRBJ2-5, with 7 bases identical to TRBD1. Sample: peripheral blood, taken after recovery from COVID-19. The clonotype originates from a human donor who had recovered from COVID-19. The CDR3 DNA reads TGTGCCAGCAGCACTGGACAGGTAGAGACCCAGTACTTC. Translating it yields CASSTGQVETQYF. Complete variable domain (other parts from reference TRBV11-2 and TRBJ2-5): EAGVAQSPRYKIIEKRQSVAFWCNPISGHATLYWYQQILGQGPKLLIQFQNNGVVDDSQLPKDRFSAERLKGVDSTLKIQPAKLEDSAVYLCASSTGQVETQYFGPGTRLLVL.